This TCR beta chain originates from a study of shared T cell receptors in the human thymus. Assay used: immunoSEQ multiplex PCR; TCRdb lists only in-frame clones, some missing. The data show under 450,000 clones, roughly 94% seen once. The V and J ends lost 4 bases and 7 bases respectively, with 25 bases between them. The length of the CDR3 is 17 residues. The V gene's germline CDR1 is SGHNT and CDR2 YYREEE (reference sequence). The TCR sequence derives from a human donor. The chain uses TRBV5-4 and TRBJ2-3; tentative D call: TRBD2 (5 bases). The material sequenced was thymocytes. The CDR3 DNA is TGTGCCAGCAGCACTCCTGAGAGCAGCGTGGGAGTACATACGCAGTATTTT. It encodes CASSTPESSVGVHTQYF.